Presented here are 11 T cell receptor beta chains from one specimen sequenced in a study of cytomegalovirus exposure and HLA in healthy donors. Amplification used 60 Vbeta primers and 13 Jbeta primers. Data came from immunoSEQ multiplex PCR; TCRdb stores just in-frame clones and leaves some out. The sample has about 130,000 clones, about 10% seen once; the top ten hold about 4.6%. Source material: PBMCs. All receptors come from a woman between 18 and 29 years old in good health and CMV-seropositive.

This clone was observed a few times. This chain joins TRBV13 and TRBJ2-5, with a possible D match to TRBD1 (5 bases). V lost 4 bases to trimming and J lost 7 bases, with 10 bases between them. Germline CDR1 reads PRHDT; CDR2 reads FYEKMQ (reference sequence). The CDR3 sequence is 12 residues long. The CDR3 sequence: CASSSGPGTQYF. In DNA form, the CDR3 reads TGTGCCAGCAGCTCAGGGCCGGGGACCCAGTACTTC.

A few counts support this clone. The chain recombines TRBV7-3 with TRBJ2-1; TRBD2 agrees at 13 bases. This CDR3 spans 17 amino acids. Germline V lookup: CDR1 SGHTA, CDR2 FQGTGA. With V trimmed by 4 bases and J by 2 bases, 5 bases remained unmatched. The CDR3 reads CASSSIGTSGTYNEQFF. The DNA of the CDR3 is TGTGCCAGCAGCTCCATAGGGACTAGCGGGACCTACAATGAGCAGTTCTTC. The full variable domain, with the rest looked up from reference TRBV7-3 and TRBJ2-1, is GAGVSQTPSNKVTEKGKYVELRCDPISGHTALYWYRQSLGQGPEFLIYFQGTGAADDSGLPNDRFFAVRPEGSVSTLKIQRTERGDSAVYLCASSSIGTSGTYNEQFFGPGTRLTVL.

The sample holds a few counts of this clone. The chain links TRBV29-1 to TRBJ1-5, with unresolved D. The V gene's germline CDR1 is SQVTM and CDR2 ANQGSEA. The CDR3 contains 11 residues. The ends were cut back, 4 bases at V and 11 bases at J, with 12 bases in the middle. CDR3 in DNA: TGCAGCGTTGTTAGCCTTGAGACCCAGCATTTT. Protein sequence: CSVVSLETQHF. Combining the CDR3 with reference TRBV29-1 and TRBJ1-5 gives the whole variable domain SAVISQKPSRDICQRGTSLTIQCQVDSQVTMMFWYRQQPGQSLTLIATANQGSEATYESGFVIDKFPISRPNLTFSTLTVSNMSPEDSSIYLCSVVSLETQHFGDGTRLSIL.

This rearrangement joins TRBV18 to TRBJ2-7; D is unresolved. CDR1 is KGHSH, CDR2 LQKENI, per germline. Trimming took 3 bases from V and 5 from J, leaving 8 bases between them. The CDR3 sequence is 12 residues long. CDR3 amino acids: CASSPGVDEQYF. The CDR3 DNA is TGTGCCAGCTCACCGGGCGTCGACGAGCAGTACTTC.

The genes are TRBV7-2 and TRBJ2-2; possible D gene TRBD2, 5 bases. In germline, CDR1 is SGHTA, CDR2 FQGNSA. Trimming pared 6 bases from V and 7 bases from J, leaving 12 bases between. This CDR3 has 13 residues. CDR3 region: CASRPGSVGELFF. As DNA, the CDR3 is TGTGCCAGCAGGCCGGGAAGCGTCGGGGAGCTGTTTTTT. Drawing the rest from reference TRBV7-2 and TRBJ2-2, the complete variable domain is GAGVSQSPSNKVTEKGKDVELRCDPISGHTALYWYRQSLGQGLEFLIYFQGNSAPDKSGLPSDRFSAERTGGSVSTLTIQRTQQEDSAVYLCASRPGSVGELFFGEGSRLTVL.

This rearrangement joins TRBV15 to TRBJ2-7, with D possibly being TRBD1 (6 bases). Germline CDR1 is LNHNV and CDR2 is YYDKDF (reference sequence). Between the trimmed V and J ends, which lost 8 bases and 2 bases, there was a span of 13 bases. The CDR3 extends over 13 amino acids. This CDR3 reads CATGEGGPYEQYF. The CDR3 DNA reads as TGTGCCACCGGGGAAGGGGGTCCCTACGAGCAGTACTTC.

This clone was seen only a few times. This chain joins TRBV4-1 and TRBJ2-7; TRBD2 aligns across 7 bases. Germline values: CDR1 MGHRA, CDR2 YSYEKL. V lost 2 bases and J lost 3; bases outside the gene matches: 4. The CDR3 loop spans 14 amino acids. CDR3 bases: TGCGCCAGCAGCCAAAGCGGGAACATCTACGAGCAGTACTTC. Translating gives CASSQSGNIYEQYF.

This clone showed up just a few times. The chain is built from TRBV30 and TRBJ2-7; 13 nucleotides align to TRBD2. The germline V gene has CDR1 GTSNPN and CDR2 SVGIG (reference sequence). The J segment lost 5 bases and the V segment lost 7 bases, leaving 11 bases of the junction unmatched. The CDR3 has 15 residues. CDR3 sequence reads: CASGSGLAGEDEQYF. The DNA of the CDR3 is TGTGCCTCTGGCTCCGGACTAGCGGGAGAGGACGAGCAGTACTTC.

In the case of this clone: Because it lacks the conserved phenylalanine or tryptophan at the end, this CDR3 is likely a read error. V usage is TRBV5-4 and J usage is TRBJ1-1; tentatively, D is TRBD1 (5 bases). The CDR3 has 15 amino acids. Germline V gene sequence: CDR1 SGHNT, CDR2 YYREEE (reference sequence). The V end lost 5 bases, the J end lost 7 bases, and 21 bases lay between the germline ends. The CDR3 spells CASRWGQGLFGEAFV. The CDR3 nucleotides are TGTGCCAGCAGGTGGGGCCAGGGCTTGTTCGGTGAAGCTTTCGTT.

The table lists this clone with a few counts. This chain joins TRBV9 and TRBJ2-5; TRBD1 aligns across 7 bases. The CDR3 extends over 13 amino acids. V lost 4 bases, J lost 5 bases, and 5 bases stayed unmatched. Per germline, CDR1 SGDLS and CDR2 YYNGEE. DNA of the CDR3: TGTGCCAGCAGCCCACCACAGGGGGAGACCCAGTACTTC. The encoded protein is CASSPPQGETQYF.

This clone was observed a few times. This chain connects TRBV4-2 to TRBJ2-2; 7 positions match TRBD2. With 4 bases clipped from V and 2 bases from J, the junction kept 1 base outside the gene matches. The CDR3 loop spans 14 amino acids. The germline CDR1 and CDR2 sequences are LGHNA and YNFKEQ. CDR3 amino acids: CASSLGLNTGELFF. CDR3 bases: TGTGCCAGCAGCCTGGGACTAAACACCGGGGAGCTGTTTTTT.